Listed below are T cell receptor beta chains from one sample, sequenced in a study of blood T cell repertoires in COVID-19. The table came from immunoSEQ multiplex PCR; TCRdb's copy has only in-frame clones and leaves some out. This sample has 200,000 to 250,000 clones, with approximately 82% found just once. Sequencing was performed on peripheral blood. The source is an elderly woman with acute or convalescent COVID-19. The CDR3 runs from the conserved cysteine through the conserved F or W. D genes are given only for firm matches. Only part of the rows carry a size: once, few, many, or a class if the clone is expanded.

CDR3 DNA,CDR3 protein,D gene,J gene,clone size,V gene
TGTGCCAGCAGTCCAGGTTCTACTTGGGATGAGCAGTTCTTC,CASSPGSTWDEQFF,.,TRBJ2-1,.,TRBV27
TGTGCCAGCAGTTACGCGGCGGGGGGGCCTTACGAGCAGTACTTC,CASSYAAGGPYEQYF,TRBD2,TRBJ2-7,.,TRBV6-6
TGTGCCAGCAGCTTAATGCGGGCAGGGGAGGGCTACACCTTC,CASSLMRAGEGYTF,.,TRBJ1-2,.,TRBV7-2
TGTGCCAGCAGTTACGGACAGGCCACCTACGAGCAGTACTTC,CASSYGQATYEQYF,TRBD1,TRBJ2-7,.,TRBV7-9
TGCGCCAGCAGCTTCTCCGGGACAGCCCTAGGAGGGGAGCTGTTTTTT,CASSFSGTALGGELFF,TRBD1,TRBJ2-2,.,TRBV5-1
TGTGCCAGCTCACCCCTGGCGACTAACTATGGCCACACCTTC,CASSPLATNYGHTF,.,TRBJ1-2,.,TRBV18
TGCGCCAGCAGCTTTGGACAAGTCTATGGCTACACCTTC,CASSFGQVYGYTF,.,TRBJ1-2,.,TRBV5-1
TGTGCCAGCAGCCCTCTTGGGGGGGGCTACGAGCAGTACTTC,CASSPLGGGYEQYF,TRBD2,TRBJ2-7,.,TRBV7-3
TGTGCCAGCAGCTCTTTTAACTCTGGGGCCAACGTCCTGACTTTC,CASSSFNSGANVLTF,.,TRBJ2-6,.,TRBV7-2
TGTGCCAGCTCACCCCCGGGGGGAGACCCAGATACGCAGTATTTT,CASSPPGGDPDTQYF,TRBD2,TRBJ2-3,once,TRBV18
TGTGCCAGCAGCTTAGACAGCACTGAAGCTTTCTTT,CASSLDSTEAFF,.,TRBJ1-1,.,TRBV7-9
TGTGCCAGCAGCTTGCCAGGGGGCGAGGGGAATGAGCAGTTCTTC,CASSLPGGEGNEQFF,TRBD1,TRBJ2-1,.,TRBV5-4
TGTGCCAGCAGTTACATGGCTGGCTCCTACAATGAGCAGTTCTTC,CASSYMAGSYNEQFF,.,TRBJ2-1,.,TRBV6-2/TRBV6-3
TGTGCCAGCAGCTTAATGTCCCAACGGGGTAAAGAGACCCAGTACTTC,CASSLMSQRGKETQYF,.,TRBJ2-5,.,TRBV11-2
TGCAGCGTTGAAGGGGGACTAGGGGTCCCATCTGGGGCCAACGTCCTGACTTTC,CSVEGGLGVPSGANVLTF,TRBD2,TRBJ2-6,.,TRBV29-1
TGTGCCAGTAGTACCCCAGGGACTAGCGGAAAATACGAGCAGTACTTC,CASSTPGTSGKYEQYF,TRBD2,TRBJ2-7,.,TRBV19
TGTGCCATCAGTGCAACAGGGGGCGCTGGCTACACCTTC,CAISATGGAGYTF,TRBD1,TRBJ1-2,.,TRBV10-3
TGTGCCAGCAGTCTGGGGACAGGGCCCACTGAAGCTTTCTTT,CASSLGTGPTEAFF,TRBD1,TRBJ1-1,.,TRBV27
TGTGCCAGCAGGGACCCGGGACTGTCCTACGAGCAGTACTTC,CASRDPGLSYEQYF,.,TRBJ2-7,.,TRBV6-5
TGTGCCAGCAGCCAACCGCTAGCGGGAGAGGTCAATGAGCAGTTCTTC,CASSQPLAGEVNEQFF,TRBD2,TRBJ2-1,many,TRBV4-2